These 13 T cell receptor beta chains originate from one sample sequenced in a study of T cells expressing NK-cell markers. TCRdb reprocessed the 5' RACE reads, with one entry per CDR3 protein and no DNA. The sample includes about 160,000 distinct CDR3 sequences. The sequencing input was blood T cells: a sorted CD56 or NKG2C T cell subset, CD4+ or CD8+ T cells, or bulk PBMC T cells (not recorded which). Every receptor here comes from a woman aged 18 to 75 in good health.

This rearrangement joins TRBV5-6 to TRBJ2-7; absent DNA, TCRdb's TRBD2 call cannot be checked. This CDR3 is 15 amino acids long. The germline gives CDR1 SGHDT, CDR2 YYEEEE. CDR3: CASSSVPGEGYEQYF.

The rearrangement uses TRBV4-1 and TRBJ2-7; the TCRdb call, TRBD1, lacks DNA for checking. The CDR3 length is 16 residues. The germline V gene has CDR1 MGHRA and CDR2 YSYEKL. CDR3 loop: CASSQESGTGGVEQYF.

The chain carries TRBV12-3 or TRBV12-4 and TRBJ1-1; the TRBD1 assignment by TCRdb is unverifiable without DNA. The CDR3 is 13 amino acids. CDR3 sequence reads: CASSTGVNTEAFF.

The chain couples TRBV10-3 to TRBJ1-4; as DNA is missing, the TRBD1 call by TCRdb cannot be tested. The germline CDR1 and CDR2 sequences are ENHRY and SYGVKD. The CDR3 extends over 13 amino acids. The CDR3: CAISLNRNEKLFF.

The chain employs TRBV12-5 and TRBJ2-1; the D call of TRBD2 rests on TCRdb alone, since no DNA is present to check it. The germline V gene has CDR1 LGHNT and CDR2 FRNRAP. This CDR3 has 15 residues. This chain's CDR3 is CASGFGVTRTYEQFF.

The V call is TRBV24-1, the J call TRBJ2-7; TCRdb's D gene call, TRBD1, goes unchecked for lack of DNA. The CDR3 contains 12 residues. In germline, CDR1 is KGHDR, CDR2 SFDVKD. The CDR3 here is CATSDRVGEQYF.

The chain joins TRBV20-1 to TRBJ2-1; TCRdb returns TRBD2, unconfirmable since there is no DNA. The germline V gene has CDR1 DFQATT and CDR2 SNEGSKA (reference sequence). The CDR3 is 15 amino acids. The CDR3 spells CSAPRTSGGYNEQFF.

Here the CDR3 reads CASSQYTNTGELFF. V gene TRBV3-1 combines with J gene TRBJ2-2. This CDR3 has 14 residues. CDR1 and CDR2 (germline): LGHDT, YNNKEL (reference sequence).

The rearrangement links TRBV5-4 to TRBJ2-3; TCRdb's D gene call, TRBD2, goes unchecked for lack of DNA. CDR1 is SGHNT, CDR2 YYREEE, per germline (reference sequence). The CDR3 totals 16 residues. The CDR3 loop is CASSPGGAGVGDTQYF.

J is TRBJ2-5 and V is TRBV6-5. Germline lookup yields CDR1 MNHEY and CDR2 SVGAGI. The CDR3 is made up of 16 amino acids. The CDR3 loop reads CASSYSAWGLKETQYF.

The rearrangement links TRBV7-8 to TRBJ2-7; the D call from TCRdb, TRBD2, cannot be confirmed without DNA. The germline CDR1 and CDR2 sequences are SGHVS and FQNEAQ. The CDR3 extends over 16 amino acids. CDR3 amino acids: CASSPTTSGNSYEQYF.

The chain recombines TRBV7-2 with TRBJ2-7; without DNA, the TCRdb call of TRBD2 cannot be checked. Per germline, CDR1 SGHTA and CDR2 FQGNSA. This CDR3 region has 14 residues. The CDR3 region is CASSLVSSSGEQYF.

This chain connects TRBV6-2 or TRBV6-3 to TRBJ2-1; as DNA is missing, the TRBD2 call by TCRdb cannot be tested. The CDR3 is made up of 16 amino acids. CDR1 and CDR2 from the germline V gene are MNHEY and SVGEGT. The CDR3 sequence: CASSYYQGLGNNEQFF.